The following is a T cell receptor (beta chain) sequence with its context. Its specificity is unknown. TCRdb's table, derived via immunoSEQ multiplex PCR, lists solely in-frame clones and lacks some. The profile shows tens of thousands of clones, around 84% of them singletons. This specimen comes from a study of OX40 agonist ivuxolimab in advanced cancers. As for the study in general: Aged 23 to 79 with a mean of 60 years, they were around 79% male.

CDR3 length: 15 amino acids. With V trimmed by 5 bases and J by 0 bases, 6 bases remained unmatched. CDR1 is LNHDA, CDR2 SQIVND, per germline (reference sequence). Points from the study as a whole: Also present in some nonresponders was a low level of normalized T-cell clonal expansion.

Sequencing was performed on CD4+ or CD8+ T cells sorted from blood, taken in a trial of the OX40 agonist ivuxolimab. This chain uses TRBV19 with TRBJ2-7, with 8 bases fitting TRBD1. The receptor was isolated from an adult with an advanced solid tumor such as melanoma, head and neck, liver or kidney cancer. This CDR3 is CASSPRDRTSYEQYF. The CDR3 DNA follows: TGTGCCAGTAGTCCCCGGGACAGGACCTCCTACGAGCAGTACTTC.